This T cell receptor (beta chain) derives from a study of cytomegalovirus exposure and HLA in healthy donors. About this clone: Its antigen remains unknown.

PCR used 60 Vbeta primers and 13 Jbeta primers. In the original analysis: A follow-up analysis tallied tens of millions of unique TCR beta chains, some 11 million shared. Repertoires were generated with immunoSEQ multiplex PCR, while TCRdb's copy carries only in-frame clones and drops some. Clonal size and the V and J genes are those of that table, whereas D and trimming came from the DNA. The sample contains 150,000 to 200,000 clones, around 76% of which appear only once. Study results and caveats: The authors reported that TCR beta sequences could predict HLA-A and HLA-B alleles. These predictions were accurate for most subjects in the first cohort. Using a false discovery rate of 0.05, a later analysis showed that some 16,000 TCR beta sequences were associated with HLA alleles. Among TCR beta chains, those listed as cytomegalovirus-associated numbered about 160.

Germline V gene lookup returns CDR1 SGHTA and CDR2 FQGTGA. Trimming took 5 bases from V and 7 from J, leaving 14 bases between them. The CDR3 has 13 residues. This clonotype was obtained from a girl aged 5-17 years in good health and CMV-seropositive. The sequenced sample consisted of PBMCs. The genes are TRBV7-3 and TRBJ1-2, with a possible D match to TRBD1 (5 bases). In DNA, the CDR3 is TGTGCCAGCAGCCCCGAGGCAGGGCGTGGCTACACCTTC. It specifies CASSPEAGRGYTF.